This T cell receptor beta chain was obtained from a study of T cells in Graves' hyperthyroidism and ophthalmopathy. At the level of the study: Peripheral blood samples were taken at initial diagnosis, prior to any treatment.

The sample holds many counts of this clonotype. The antigen is not known. RNA transcripts yielded amplified TCR beta CDR3 regions. The HTBI set primed first-round TCR CDR3 RT-PCR. TCRdb processed the multiplex PCR reads anew with MiXCR; each CDR3 protein has one entry. The sample yields some 400,000 distinct CDR3 sequences, roughly 12% seen once. Trimming took off 6 bases at V and 2 bases at J, with 8 bases between the two ends. This CDR3 spans 12 amino acids. Per the germline V gene, CDR1 is SGHTS and CDR2 is YDEGEE. Findings and limits, study-wide: Blood also carried most thyroid clonotypes expanded above 0.001. Ophthalmopathy stood apart from stable hyperthyroidism in a 13 V-J model.

V and J are TRBV5-8 and TRBJ1-2; TRBD1 is a possible D gene (6 bases). This receptor was obtained from a man in his thirties or forties with Graves' hyperthyroidism that later progressed to Graves' ophthalmopathy. Sequencing was carried out using blood. CDR3 in amino acids: CASKGGNYGYTF. In DNA form, the CDR3 reads TGTGCCAGCAAAGGGGGAAACTATGGCTACACCTTC.